This T cell receptor (beta chain) appears in the sequencing data of a study of Graves' ophthalmopathy and Graves' hyperthyroidism. CDR3 regions of TCR beta were amplified from RNA transcripts. After a first-round RT-PCR with HTBI primers, a second-round multiplex PCR was run. TCRdb ran MiXCR on the multiplex PCR reads and lists one entry per CDR3 protein. The table shows around 1.1 million distinct CDR3 sequences, with less than 45% occurring only once. Germline trimming cut 4 bases from V and 2 bases from J; bases unmatched to any gene: 3. Germline assignment: CDR1 SGHDT and CDR2 YYEEEE. The CDR3 is made up of 16 amino acids.

Material for sequencing was peripheral blood or thyroid tissue (not recorded which). The chain uses TRBV5-6 and TRBJ2-6, with 10 nucleotides matching TRBD2. This clonotype was obtained from an adult man with Graves' hyperthyroidism. The CDR3 loop is CASSELAGAGANVLTF. The CDR3 bases are TGTGCCAGCAGCGAGCTAGCGGGAGCTGGGGCCAACGTCCTGACTTTC.